Sequencing of this T cell receptor (beta chain) was carried out in a study of glioma-infiltrating T cells. In its sample, this clonotype was seen a few times. The antigen remains undetermined. Possible read error: a much larger clone is one base away. Using RNA template, CDR3s of TCR alpha and beta were amplified with iRepertoire arm-PCR. Input was about 100-450 ng of tissue mRNA or PBMC total RNA. TCRdb ran MiXCR on the multiplex PCR reads and lists one entry per CDR3 protein. The sample includes roughly 120,000 distinct CDR3 sequences, roughly 25% of them seen just once. CDR1 LNHNV and CDR2 YYDKDF come from the germline V gene (reference sequence). Trimming took 8 bases from V and 1 from J, leaving 12 bases between them. The CDR3 sequence is 13 residues long. Findings and caveats of the study: Above-expected tissue-blood divergence occurred in all gliomas, most in low-grade ones. Tissue and blood shared very few CDR3 sequences.

The sequence derives from a human donor with low-grade glioma or glioblastoma, undergoing nonglioma brain surgery, or in good health (not recorded which). Specimen: glioma tissue, nonneoplastic brain tissue, or PBMCs (not recorded which). The chain links TRBV15 to TRBJ2-7; possible D gene TRBD1, 5 bases. The CDR3, as DNA: TGTGCCACCGGCGACAGAGATTCCTACGAGCAGTACTTC. Its translation is CATGDRDSYEQYF.